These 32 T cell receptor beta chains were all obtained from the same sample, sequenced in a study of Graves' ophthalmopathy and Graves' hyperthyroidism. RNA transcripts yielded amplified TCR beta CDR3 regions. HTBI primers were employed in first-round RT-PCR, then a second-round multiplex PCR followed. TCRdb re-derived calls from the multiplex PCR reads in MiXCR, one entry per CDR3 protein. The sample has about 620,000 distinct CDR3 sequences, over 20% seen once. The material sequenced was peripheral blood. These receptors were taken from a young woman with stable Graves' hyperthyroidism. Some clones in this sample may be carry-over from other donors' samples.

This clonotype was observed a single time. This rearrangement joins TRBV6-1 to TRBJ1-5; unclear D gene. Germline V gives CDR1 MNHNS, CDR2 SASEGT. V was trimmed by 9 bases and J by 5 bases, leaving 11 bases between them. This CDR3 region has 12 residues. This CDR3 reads CASGRPDQPQHF. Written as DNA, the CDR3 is TGTGCCAGTGGACGGCCGGATCAGCCCCAGCATTTT.

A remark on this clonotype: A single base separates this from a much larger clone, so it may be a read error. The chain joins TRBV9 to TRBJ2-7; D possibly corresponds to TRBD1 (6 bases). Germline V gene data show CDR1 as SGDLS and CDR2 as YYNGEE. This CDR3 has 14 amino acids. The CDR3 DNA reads TGTGCCATCAGCGCCGGGACACATGCCTACGAGCAGTACTTC. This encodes CAISAGTHAYEQYF.

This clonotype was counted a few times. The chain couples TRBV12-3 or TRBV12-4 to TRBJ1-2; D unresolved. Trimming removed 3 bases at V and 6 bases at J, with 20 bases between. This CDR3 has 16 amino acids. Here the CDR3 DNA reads TGTGCCAGCAGTTTTAAAAGGTCGGCCGGCGAGGATGGCTACACCTTC. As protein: CASSFKRSAGEDGYTF.

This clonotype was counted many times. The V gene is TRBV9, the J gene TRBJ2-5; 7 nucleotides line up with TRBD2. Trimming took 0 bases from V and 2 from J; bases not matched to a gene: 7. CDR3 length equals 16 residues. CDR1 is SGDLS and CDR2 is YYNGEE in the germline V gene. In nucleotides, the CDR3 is TGTGCCAGCAGCGTAGAGGCGGGAGTCGAGCAAGAGACCCAGTACTTC. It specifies CASSVEAGVEQETQYF. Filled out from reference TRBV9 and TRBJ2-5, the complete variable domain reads DSGVTQTPKHLITATGQRVTLRCSPRSGDLSVYWYQQSLDQGLQFLIQYYNGEERAKGNILERFSAQQFPDLHSELNLSSLELGDSALYFCASSVEAGVEQETQYFGPGTRLLVL.

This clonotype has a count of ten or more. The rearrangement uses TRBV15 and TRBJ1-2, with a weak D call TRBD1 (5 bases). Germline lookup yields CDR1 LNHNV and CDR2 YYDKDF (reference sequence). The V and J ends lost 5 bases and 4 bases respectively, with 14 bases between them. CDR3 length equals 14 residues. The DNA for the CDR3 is TGTGCCACCAGCGCGGGGGATTTTGGCTATGGCTACACCTTC. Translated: CATSAGDFGYGYTF.

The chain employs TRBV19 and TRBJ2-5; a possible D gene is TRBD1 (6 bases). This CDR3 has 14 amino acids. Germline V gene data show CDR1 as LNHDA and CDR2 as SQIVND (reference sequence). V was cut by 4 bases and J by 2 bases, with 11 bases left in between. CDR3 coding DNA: TGTGCCAGTAGTAACGACAGGCGACAAGAGACCCAGTACTTC. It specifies CASSNDRRQETQYF.

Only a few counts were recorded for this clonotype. The chain's CDR3 is CASSYSGTTSGNTIYF. The CDR3 region has the DNA TGTGCCAGCAGTTACTCCGGGACCACCAGTGGAAACACCATATATTTT. The V gene is TRBV6-5, the J gene TRBJ1-3, with D perhaps TRBD1 (5 bases). Germline V CDR1 and CDR2: MNHEY, SVGAGI. The CDR3 is 16 residues long. The V and J ends lost 0 bases and 3 bases respectively, with 12 bases between them.

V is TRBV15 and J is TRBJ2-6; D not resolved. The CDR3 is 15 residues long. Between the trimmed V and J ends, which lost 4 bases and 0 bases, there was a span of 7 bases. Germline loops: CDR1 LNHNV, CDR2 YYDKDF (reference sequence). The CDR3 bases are TGTGCCACCAGCACTTCACGCTCTGGGGCCAACGTCCTGACTTTC. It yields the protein CATSTSRSGANVLTF.

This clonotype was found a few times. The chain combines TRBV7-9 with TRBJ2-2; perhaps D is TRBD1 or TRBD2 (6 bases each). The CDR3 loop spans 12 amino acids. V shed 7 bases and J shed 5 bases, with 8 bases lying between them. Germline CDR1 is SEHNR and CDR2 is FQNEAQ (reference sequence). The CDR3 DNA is TGTGCCAGCAAGGGGGGAACCGGGGAGCTGTTTTTT. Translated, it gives CASKGGTGELFF.

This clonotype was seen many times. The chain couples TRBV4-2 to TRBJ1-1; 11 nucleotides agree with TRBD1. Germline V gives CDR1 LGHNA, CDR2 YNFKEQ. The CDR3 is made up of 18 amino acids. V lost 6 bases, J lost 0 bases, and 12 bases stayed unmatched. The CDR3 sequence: CASRRDRGKGVLNTEAFF. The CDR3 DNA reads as TGTGCCAGCAGGCGGGACAGGGGGAAGGGAGTTTTGAACACTGAAGCTTTCTTT.

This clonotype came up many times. As DNA, the CDR3 is TGTGCCAGCAGTTACGGTGGTGCGGGACCGACGAACACTGAAGCTTTCTTT. It translates to CASSYGGAGPTNTEAFF. The chain has TRBV6-5 and TRBJ1-1, with a possible D match to TRBD1 (5 bases). Germline assignment: CDR1 MNHEY and CDR2 SVGAGI. The CDR3 loop spans 17 amino acids. V lost 2 bases and J lost 1, with 17 bases in between.

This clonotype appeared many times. Written as DNA, the CDR3 is TGTGCCAGCAGGGGGGACACCCTCGCCTACGAGCAGTACTTC. This translates into CASRGDTLAYEQYF. The chain recombines TRBV6-1 with TRBJ2-7; maybe TRBD1 (6 bases). This CDR3 region has 14 residues. V lost 6 bases, J lost 2 bases, and 14 bases lay in between. Germline values: CDR1 MNHNS, CDR2 SASEGT.

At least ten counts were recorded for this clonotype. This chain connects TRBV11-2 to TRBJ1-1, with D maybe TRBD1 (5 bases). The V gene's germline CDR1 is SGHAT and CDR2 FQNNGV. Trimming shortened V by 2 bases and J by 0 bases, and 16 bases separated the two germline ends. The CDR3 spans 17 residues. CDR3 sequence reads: CASSLNPAGGMNTEAFF. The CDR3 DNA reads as TGTGCCAGCAGCTTAAACCCGGCGGGGGGGATGAACACTGAAGCTTTCTTT.

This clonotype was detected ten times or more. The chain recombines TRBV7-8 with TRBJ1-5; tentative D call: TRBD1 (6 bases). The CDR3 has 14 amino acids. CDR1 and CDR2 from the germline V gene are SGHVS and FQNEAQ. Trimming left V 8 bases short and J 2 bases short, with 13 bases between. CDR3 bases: TGTGCCAGCGGCCCAGGGGTTCGCAATCAGCCCCAGCATTTT. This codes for CASGPGVRNQPQHF. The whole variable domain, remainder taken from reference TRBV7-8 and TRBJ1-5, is GAGVSQSPRYKVAKRGQDVALRCDPISGHVSLFWYQQALGQGPEFLTYFQNEAQLDKSGLPSDRFFAERPEGSVSTLKIQRTQQEDSAVYLCASGPGVRNQPQHFGDGTRLSIL.

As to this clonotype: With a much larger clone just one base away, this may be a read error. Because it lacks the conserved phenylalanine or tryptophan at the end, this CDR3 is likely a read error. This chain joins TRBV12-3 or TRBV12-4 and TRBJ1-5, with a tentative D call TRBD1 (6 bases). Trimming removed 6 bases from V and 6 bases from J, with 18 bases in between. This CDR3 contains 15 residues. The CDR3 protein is CASSPDRRTGQPQHY. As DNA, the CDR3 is TGTGCCAGCAGCCCGGACAGACGAACGGGTCAGCCCCAGCATTAT.

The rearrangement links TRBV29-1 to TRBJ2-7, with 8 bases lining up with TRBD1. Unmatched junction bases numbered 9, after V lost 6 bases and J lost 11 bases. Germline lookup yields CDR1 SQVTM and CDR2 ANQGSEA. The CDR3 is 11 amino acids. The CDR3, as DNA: TGCAGCGTCGACAGGGGAAGAGTGGAGTACTTC. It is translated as CSVDRGRVEYF.

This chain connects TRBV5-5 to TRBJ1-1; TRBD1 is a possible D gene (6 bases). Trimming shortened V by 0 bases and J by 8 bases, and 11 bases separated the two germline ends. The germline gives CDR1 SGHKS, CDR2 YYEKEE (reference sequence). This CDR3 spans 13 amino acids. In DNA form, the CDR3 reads TGTGCCAGCAGCTTGGTTGGACAGAACGAAGCTTTCTTT. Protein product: CASSLVGQNEAFF. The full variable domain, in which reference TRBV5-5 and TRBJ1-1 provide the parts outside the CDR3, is DAGVTQSPTHLIKTRGQQVTLRCSPISGHKSVSWYQQVLGQGPQFIFQYYEKEERGRGNFPDRFSARQFPNYSSELNVNALLLGDSALYLCASSLVGQNEAFFGQGTRLTVV.

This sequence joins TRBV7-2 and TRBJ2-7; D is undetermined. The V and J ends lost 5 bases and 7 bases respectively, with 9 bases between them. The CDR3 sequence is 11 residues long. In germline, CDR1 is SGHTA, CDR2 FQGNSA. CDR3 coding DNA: TGTGCCAGCAGCGCTACGGGTGAGCAGTACTTC. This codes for CASSATGEQYF.

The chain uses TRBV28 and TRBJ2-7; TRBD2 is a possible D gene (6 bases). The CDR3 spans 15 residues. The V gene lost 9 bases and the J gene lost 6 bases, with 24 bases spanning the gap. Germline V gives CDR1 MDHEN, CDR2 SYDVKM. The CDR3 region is CASLSAGGDVGEQYF. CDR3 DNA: TGTGCCAGTCTCTCCGCTGGAGGGGATGTCGGCGAGCAGTACTTC.

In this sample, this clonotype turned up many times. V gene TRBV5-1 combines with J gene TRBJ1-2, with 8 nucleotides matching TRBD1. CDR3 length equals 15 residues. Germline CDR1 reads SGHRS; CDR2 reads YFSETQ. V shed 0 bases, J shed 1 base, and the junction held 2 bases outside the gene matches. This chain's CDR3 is CASSLAGGDNYGYTF. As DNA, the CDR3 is TGCGCCAGCAGCTTGGCAGGGGGCGATAACTATGGCTACACCTTC.

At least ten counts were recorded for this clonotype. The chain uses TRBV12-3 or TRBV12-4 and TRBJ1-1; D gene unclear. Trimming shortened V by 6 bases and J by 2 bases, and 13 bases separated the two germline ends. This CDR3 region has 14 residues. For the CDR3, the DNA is TGTGCCAGCAGCTTCGGAACTTCTAACACTGAAGCTTTCTTT. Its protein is CASSFGTSNTEAFF.

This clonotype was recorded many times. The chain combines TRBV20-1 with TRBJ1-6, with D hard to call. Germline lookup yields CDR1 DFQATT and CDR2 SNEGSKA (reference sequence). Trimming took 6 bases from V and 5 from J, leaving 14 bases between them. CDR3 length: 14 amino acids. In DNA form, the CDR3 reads TGCAGTGCCACTTCCACCGCCAATAATTCACCCCTCCACTTT. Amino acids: CSATSTANNSPLHF.

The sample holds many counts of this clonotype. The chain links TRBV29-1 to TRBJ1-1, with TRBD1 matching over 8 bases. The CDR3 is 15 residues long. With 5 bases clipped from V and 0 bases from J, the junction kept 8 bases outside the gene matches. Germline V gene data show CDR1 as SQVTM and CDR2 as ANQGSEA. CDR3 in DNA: TGCAGCGTTACTGGACAGGGTAACATGAACACTGAAGCTTTCTTT. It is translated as CSVTGQGNMNTEAFF.

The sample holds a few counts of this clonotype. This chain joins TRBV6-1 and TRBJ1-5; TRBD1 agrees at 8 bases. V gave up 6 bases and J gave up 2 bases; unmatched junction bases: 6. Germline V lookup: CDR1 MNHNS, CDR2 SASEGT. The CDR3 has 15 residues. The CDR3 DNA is TGTGCCAGCAGACGACTGACAGGGGGCAATCAGCCCCAGCATTTT. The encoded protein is CASRRLTGGNQPQHF.

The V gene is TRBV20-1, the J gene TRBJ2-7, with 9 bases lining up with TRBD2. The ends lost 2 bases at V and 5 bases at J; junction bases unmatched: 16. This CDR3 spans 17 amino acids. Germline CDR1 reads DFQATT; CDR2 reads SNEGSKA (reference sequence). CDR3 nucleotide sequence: TGCAGTGCTAGATTATTTCGGACGGCTAGCGGGAAGGACGAGCAGTACTTC. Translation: CSARLFRTASGKDEQYF.

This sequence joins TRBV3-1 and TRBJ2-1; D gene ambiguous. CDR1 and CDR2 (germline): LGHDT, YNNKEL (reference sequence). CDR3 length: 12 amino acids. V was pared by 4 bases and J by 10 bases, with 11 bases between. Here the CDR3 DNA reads TGTGCCAGCAGCCCAACTCCTAGGGAGCAGTTCTTC. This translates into CASSPTPREQFF.

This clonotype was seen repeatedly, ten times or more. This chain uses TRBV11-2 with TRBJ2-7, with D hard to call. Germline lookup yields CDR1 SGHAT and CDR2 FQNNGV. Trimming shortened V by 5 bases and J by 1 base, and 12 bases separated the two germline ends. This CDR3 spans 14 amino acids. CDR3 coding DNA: TGTGCCAGCAGCGAGGATTTCCAGTCCTACGAGCAGTACTTC. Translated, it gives CASSEDFQSYEQYF.

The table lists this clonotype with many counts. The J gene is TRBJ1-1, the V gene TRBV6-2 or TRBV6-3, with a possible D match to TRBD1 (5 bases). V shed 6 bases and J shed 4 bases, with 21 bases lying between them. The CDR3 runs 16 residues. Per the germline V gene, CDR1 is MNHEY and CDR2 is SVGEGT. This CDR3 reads CASSSTSSGRPTEAFF. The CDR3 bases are TGTGCCAGCAGCTCGACTAGCTCAGGGAGACCCACTGAAGCTTTCTTT.

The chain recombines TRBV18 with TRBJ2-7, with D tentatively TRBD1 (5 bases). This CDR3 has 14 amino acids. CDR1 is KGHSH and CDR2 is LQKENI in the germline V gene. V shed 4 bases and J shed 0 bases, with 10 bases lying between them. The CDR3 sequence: CASSLTDSSYEQYF. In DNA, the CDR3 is TGTGCCAGCTCACTGACAGATTCCTCCTACGAGCAGTACTTC.

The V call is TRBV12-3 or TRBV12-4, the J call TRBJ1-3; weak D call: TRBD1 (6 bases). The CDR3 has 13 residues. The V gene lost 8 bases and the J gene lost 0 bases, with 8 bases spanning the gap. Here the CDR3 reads CASARGSGNTIYF. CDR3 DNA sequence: TGTGCCAGCGCCAGGGGCTCTGGAAACACCATATATTTT.

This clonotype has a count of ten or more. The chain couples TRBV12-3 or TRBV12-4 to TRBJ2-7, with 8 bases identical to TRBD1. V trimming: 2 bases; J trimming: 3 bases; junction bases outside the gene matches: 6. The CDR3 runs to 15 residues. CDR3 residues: CASSLTGQGLYEQYF. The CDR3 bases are TGTGCCAGCAGTTTAACCGGACAGGGCCTCTACGAGCAGTACTTC.

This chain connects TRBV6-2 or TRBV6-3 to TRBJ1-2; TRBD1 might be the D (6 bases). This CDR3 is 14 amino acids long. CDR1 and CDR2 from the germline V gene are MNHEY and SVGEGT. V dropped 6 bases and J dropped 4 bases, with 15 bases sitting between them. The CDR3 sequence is CASRRGKRLYGYTF. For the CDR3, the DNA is TGTGCCAGCAGAAGGGGGAAGAGACTCTATGGCTACACCTTC.